One T cell receptor beta chain is described in this entry. What it binds is unknown. The CDR3 covers 15 residues. CDR1 and CDR2 (germline): SEHNR, FQNEAQ (reference sequence). V lost 5 bases, J lost 1 base, and 14 bases lay in between. The sample belongs to a study of T-cell reconstitution after alpha-beta-depleted transplantation in children. Unique molecular identifiers were incorporated when the TCRbeta library was constructed. Using its own MiXCR run on the PCR reads, TCRdb lists one record per CDR3 protein. The sample gives about 300,000 distinct CDR3 sequences, about 7.3% of which show up once; about 9.1% is in the top ten. General observations from the study: Several hundred expanded graft clones reportedly gave rise to the alpha-beta T cells present about two months after transplant. Surviving recipient cells, namely T cells and thymic progenitors, were the source of high day-60 TCRbeta diversity in some patients. After one year, T-cell counts and TCRbeta diversity mostly came from new T cells.

The sequence derives from a female patient between 2 and 15 years old who had a stem cell transplant for Fanconi anemia, so the T cells may come from the graft donor. The chain uses TRBV7-9 and TRBJ1-1; a weak D match, TRBD1 (6 bases). The material sequenced was peripheral blood, taken 360 days after TCRalphabeta/CD19-depleted stem cell transplant. The CDR3 DNA is TGTGCCAGCAGCAAAACAGGGAGTTGGAACACTGAAGCTTTCTTT. This gives the protein CASSKTGSWNTEAFF.